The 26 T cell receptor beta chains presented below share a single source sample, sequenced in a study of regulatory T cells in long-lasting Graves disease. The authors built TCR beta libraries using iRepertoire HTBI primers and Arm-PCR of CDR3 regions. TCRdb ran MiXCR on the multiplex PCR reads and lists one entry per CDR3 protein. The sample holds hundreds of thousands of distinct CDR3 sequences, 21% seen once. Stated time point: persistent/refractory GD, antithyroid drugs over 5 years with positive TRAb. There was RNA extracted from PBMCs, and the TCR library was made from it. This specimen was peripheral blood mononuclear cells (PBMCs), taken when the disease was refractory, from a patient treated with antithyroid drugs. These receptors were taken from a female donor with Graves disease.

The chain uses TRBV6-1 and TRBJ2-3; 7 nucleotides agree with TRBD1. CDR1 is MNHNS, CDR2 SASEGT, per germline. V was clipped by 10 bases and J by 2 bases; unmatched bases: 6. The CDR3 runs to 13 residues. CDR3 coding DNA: TGTGCCACCACGGGACAGAACACAGATACGCAGTATTTT. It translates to CATTGQNTDTQYF.

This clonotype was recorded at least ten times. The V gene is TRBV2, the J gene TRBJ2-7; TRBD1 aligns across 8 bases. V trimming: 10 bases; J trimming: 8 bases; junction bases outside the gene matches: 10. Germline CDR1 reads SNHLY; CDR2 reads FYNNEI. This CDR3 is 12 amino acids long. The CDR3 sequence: CAIQGQGRKQYF. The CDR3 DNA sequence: TGTGCCATTCAAGGACAGGGAAGGAAGCAGTACTTC.

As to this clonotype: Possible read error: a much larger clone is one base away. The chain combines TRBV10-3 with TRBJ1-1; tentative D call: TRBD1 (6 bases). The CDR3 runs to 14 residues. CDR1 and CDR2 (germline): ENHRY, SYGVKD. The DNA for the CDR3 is TGTGCCATCAGGCAGGGGTTGGGGGAGACTGGAGCTTTCTTT. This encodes CAIRQGLGETGAFF.

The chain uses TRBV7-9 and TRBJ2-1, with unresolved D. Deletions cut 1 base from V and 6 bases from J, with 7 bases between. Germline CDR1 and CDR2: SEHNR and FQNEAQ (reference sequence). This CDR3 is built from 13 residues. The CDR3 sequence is CASSLGVINEQFF. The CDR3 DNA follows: TGTGCCAGCAGCTTAGGCGTAATCAATGAGCAGTTCTTC.

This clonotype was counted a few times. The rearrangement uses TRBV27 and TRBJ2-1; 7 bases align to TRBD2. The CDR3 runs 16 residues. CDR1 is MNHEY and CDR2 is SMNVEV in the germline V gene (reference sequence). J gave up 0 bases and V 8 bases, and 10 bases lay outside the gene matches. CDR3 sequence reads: CASRPGAGSSYNEQFF. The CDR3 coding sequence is TGTGCCAGCCGCCCCGGAGCGGGAAGCTCCTACAATGAGCAGTTCTTC.

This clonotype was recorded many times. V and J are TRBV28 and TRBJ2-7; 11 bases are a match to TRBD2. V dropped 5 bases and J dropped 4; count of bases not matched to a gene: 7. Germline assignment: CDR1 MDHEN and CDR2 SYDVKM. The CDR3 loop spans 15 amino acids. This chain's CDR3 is CASSISGRAEYEQYF. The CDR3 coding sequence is TGTGCCAGCAGTATTAGCGGGAGGGCCGAGTACGAGCAGTACTTC.

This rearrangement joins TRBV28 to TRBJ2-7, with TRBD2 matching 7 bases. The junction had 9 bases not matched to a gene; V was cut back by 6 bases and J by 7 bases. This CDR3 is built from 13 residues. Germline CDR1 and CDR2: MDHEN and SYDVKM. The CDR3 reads CASSLDGEGEQYF. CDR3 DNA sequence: TGTGCCAGCAGCTTAGACGGGGAGGGGGAGCAGTACTTC.

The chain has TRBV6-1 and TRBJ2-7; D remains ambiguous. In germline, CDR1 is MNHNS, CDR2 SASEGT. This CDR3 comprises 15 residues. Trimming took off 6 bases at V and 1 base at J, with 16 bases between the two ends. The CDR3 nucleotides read TGTGCCAGCAGGTTGGGGTTTGAATCATCCTACGAGCAGTACTTC. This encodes CASRLGFESSYEQYF.

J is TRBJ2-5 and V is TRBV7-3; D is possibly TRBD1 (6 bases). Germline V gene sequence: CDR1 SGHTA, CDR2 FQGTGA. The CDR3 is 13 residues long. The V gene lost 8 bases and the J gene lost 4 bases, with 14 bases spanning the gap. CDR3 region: CASATGRGETQYF. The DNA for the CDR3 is TGTGCCAGCGCGACTGGCAGGGGAGAGACCCAGTACTTC.

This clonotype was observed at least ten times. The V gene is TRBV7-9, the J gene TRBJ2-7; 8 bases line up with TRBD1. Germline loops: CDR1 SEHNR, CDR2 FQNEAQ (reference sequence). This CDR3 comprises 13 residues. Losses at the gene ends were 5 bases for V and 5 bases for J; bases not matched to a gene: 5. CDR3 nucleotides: TGTGCCAGCAGCCCACCGACAGGGGACGAGCAGTACTTC. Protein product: CASSPPTGDEQYF.

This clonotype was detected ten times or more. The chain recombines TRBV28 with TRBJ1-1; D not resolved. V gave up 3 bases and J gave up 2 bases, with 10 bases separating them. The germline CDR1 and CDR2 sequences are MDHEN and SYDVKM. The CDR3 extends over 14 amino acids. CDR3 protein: CASSLANHNTEAFF. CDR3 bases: TGTGCCAGCAGTTTGGCGAACCATAACACTGAAGCTTTCTTT.

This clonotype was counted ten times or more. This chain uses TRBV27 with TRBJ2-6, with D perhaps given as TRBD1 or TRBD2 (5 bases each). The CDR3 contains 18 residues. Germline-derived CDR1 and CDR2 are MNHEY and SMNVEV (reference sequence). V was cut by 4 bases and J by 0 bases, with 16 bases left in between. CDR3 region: CASSSSGTYYSGANVLTF. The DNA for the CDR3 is TGTGCCAGCAGTTCATCAGGGACGTATTACTCTGGGGCCAACGTCCTGACTTTC. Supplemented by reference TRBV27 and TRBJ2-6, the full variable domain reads EAQVTQNPRYLITVTGKKLTVTCSQNMNHEYMSWYRQDPGLGLRQIYYSMNVEVTDKGDVPEGYKVSRKEKRNFPLILESPSPNQTSLYFCASSSSGTYYSGANVLTFGAGSRLTVL.

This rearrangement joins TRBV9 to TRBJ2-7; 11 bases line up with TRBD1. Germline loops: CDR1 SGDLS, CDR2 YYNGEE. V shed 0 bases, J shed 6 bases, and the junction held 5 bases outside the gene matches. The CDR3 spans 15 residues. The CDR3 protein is CASSVGTGGWVEQYF. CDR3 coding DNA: TGTGCCAGCAGCGTAGGGACAGGGGGCTGGGTCGAGCAGTACTTC. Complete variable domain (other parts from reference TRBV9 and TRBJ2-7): DSGVTQTPKHLITATGQRVTLRCSPRSGDLSVYWYQQSLDQGLQFLIQYYNGEERAKGNILERFSAQQFPDLHSELNLSSLELGDSALYFCASSVGTGGWVEQYFGPGTRLTVT.

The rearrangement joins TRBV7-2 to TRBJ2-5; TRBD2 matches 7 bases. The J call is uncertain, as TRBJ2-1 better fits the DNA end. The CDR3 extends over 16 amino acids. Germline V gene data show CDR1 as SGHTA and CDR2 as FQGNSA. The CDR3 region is CASSLALSSGYNEQFF. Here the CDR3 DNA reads TGTGCCAGCAGCTTAGCCCTCTCTAGCGGTTACAATGAGCAGTTCTTC.

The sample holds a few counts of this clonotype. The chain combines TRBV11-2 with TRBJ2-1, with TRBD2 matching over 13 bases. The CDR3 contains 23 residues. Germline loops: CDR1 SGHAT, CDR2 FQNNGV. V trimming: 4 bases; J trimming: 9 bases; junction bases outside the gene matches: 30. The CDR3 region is CASSWSGSPVPGPGLAGLGEQFF. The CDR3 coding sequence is TGTGCCAGCAGCTGGTCCGGGTCCCCCGTCCCGGGACCGGGACTAGCGGGATTGGGTGAGCAGTTCTTC. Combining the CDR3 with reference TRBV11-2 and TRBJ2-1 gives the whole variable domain EAGVAQSPRYKIIEKRQSVAFWCNPISGHATLYWYQQILGQGPKLLIQFQNNGVVDDSQLPKDRFSAERLKGVDSTLKIQPAKLEDSAVYLCASSWSGSPVPGPGLAGLGEQFFGPGTRLTVL.

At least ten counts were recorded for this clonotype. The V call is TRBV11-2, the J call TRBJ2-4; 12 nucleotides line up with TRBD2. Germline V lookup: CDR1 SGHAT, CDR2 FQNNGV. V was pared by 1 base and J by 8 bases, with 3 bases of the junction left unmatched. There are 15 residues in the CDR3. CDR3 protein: CASSLATSGSHIQYF. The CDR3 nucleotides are TGTGCCAGCAGCTTAGCGACTAGCGGGAGCCACATTCAGTACTTC. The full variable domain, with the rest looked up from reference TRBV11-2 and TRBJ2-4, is EAGVAQSPRYKIIEKRQSVAFWCNPISGHATLYWYQQILGQGPKLLIQFQNNGVVDDSQLPKDRFSAERLKGVDSTLKIQPAKLEDSAVYLCASSLATSGSHIQYFGAGTRLSVL.

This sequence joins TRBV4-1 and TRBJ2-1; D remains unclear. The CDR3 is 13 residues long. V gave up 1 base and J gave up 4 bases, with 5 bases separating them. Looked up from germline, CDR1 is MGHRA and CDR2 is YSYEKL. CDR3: CASSQVGYNEQFF. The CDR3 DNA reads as TGCGCCAGCAGCCAAGTCGGTTACAATGAGCAGTTCTTC.

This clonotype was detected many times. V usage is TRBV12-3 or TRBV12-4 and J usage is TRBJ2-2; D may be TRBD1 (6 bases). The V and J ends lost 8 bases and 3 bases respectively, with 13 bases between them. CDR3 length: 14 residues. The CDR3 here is CASAYREHTGELFF. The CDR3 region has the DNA TGTGCCAGCGCCTACAGGGAACACACCGGGGAGCTGTTTTTT.

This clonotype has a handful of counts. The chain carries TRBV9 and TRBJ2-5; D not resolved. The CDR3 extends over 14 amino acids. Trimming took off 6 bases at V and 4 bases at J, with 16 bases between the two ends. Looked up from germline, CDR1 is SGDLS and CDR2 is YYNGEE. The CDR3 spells CASTRTTYGETQYF. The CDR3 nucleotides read TGTGCCAGCACAAGGACGACTTACGGAGAGACCCAGTACTTC. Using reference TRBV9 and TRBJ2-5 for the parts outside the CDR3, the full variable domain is DSGVTQTPKHLITATGQRVTLRCSPRSGDLSVYWYQQSLDQGLQFLIQYYNGEERAKGNILERFSAQQFPDLHSELNLSSLELGDSALYFCASTRTTYGETQYFGPGTRLLVL.

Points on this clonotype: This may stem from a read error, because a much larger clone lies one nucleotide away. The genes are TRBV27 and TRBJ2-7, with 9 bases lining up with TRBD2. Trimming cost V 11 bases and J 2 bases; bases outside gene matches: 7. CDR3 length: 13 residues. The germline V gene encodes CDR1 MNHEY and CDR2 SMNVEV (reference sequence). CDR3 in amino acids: CAGKLAGTYEQYF. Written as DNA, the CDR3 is TGTGCCGGCAAGCTAGCGGGGACCTACGAGCAGTACTTC.

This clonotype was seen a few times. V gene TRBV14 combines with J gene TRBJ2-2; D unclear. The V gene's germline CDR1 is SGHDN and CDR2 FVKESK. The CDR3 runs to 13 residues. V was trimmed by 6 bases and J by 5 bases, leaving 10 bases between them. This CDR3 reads CASRLRPTGELFF. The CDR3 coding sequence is TGTGCCAGCAGGCTTCGTCCTACCGGGGAGCTGTTTTTT.

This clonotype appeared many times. The CDR3 bases are TGTGCCAGCAGCCCCGCCGTGGGGGAGACCCAGTACTTC. Its translation: CASSPAVGETQYF. V is TRBV18 and J is TRBJ2-5; D remains ambiguous. The V gene's germline CDR1 is KGHSH and CDR2 LQKENI. V lost 8 bases to trimming and J lost 5 bases, with 15 bases between them. There are 13 residues in the CDR3. Based on the CDR3 plus reference TRBV18 and TRBJ2-5, the full variable domain is NAGVMQNPRHLVRRRGQEARLRCSPMKGHSHVYWYRQLPEEGLKFMVYLQKENIIDESGMPKERFSAEFPKEGPSILRIQQVVRGDSAAYFCASSPAVGETQYFGPGTRLLVL.

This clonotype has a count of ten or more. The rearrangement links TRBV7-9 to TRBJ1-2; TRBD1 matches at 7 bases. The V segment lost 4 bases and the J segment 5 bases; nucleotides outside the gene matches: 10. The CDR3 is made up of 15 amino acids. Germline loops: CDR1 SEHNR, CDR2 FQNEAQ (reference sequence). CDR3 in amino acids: CASSSIRTGAYGYTF. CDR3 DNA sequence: TGTGCCAGCAGCTCAATCCGGACAGGCGCTTATGGCTACACCTTC.

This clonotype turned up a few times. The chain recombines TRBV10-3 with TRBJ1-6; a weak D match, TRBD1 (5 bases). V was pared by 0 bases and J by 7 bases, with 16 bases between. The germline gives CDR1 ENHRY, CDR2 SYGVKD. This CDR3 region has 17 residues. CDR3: CAISESKGADFNSPLHF. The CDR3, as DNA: TGTGCCATCAGTGAGTCAAAAGGGGCAGATTTCAATTCACCCCTCCACTTT.

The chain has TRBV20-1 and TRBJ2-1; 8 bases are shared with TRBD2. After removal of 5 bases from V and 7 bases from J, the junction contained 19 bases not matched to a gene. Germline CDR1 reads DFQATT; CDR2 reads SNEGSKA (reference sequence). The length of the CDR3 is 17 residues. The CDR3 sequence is CSAGYVNGRALGNEQFF. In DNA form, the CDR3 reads TGCAGTGCTGGATATGTAAACGGGAGGGCCTTGGGGAATGAGCAGTTCTTC.

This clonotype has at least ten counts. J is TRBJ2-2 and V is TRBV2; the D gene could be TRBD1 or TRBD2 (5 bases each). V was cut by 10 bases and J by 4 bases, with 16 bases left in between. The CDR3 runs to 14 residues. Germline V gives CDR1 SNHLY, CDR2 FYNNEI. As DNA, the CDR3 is TGTGCCATCAGGGCCTTACGGGGCACCGGGGAGCTGTTTTTT. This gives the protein CAIRALRGTGELFF.